A single sample gave rise to the 10 T cell receptor beta chains below, sequenced in a study of technical replicates of blood from a handful of donors. Using immunoSEQ multiplex PCR, the repertoire was profiled, and TCRdb retains in-frame clones only, with some absent. The sample includes over 55,000 clones, around 87% seen only once; the top ten take 5.2%. The sample consisted of PBMCs. All receptors come from a human donor in good health. Some clones in this sample may be carry-over from other donors' samples.

The chain carries TRBV5-1 and TRBJ1-1; D remains ambiguous. Germline V gene data show CDR1 as SGHRS and CDR2 as YFSETQ. V dropped 3 bases and J dropped 2 bases, with 11 bases sitting between them. CDR3 length equals 14 residues. CDR3 region: CASSSGTKNTEAFF. Written as DNA, the CDR3 is TGCGCCAGCAGCTCTGGCACCAAAAACACTGAAGCTTTCTTT.

The CDR3 reads CARKDQPGLAQYF. Written as DNA, the CDR3 is TGTGCCAGAAAAGACCAACCGGGACTAGCGCAGTACTTC. The rearrangement uses TRBV6-5 and TRBJ2-7, with 9 bases lining up with TRBD2. The germline CDR1 and CDR2 sequences are MNHEY and SVGAGI. The trim removed 9 bases at V and 9 bases at J, leaving 12 bases unmatched. This CDR3 contains 13 residues.

The CDR3 reads CAISPRGYEQYF. CDR3 nucleotide sequence: TGTGCCATCAGCCCGAGAGGGTACGAGCAGTACTTC. This sequence joins TRBV10-3 and TRBJ2-7; possible D gene TRBD2, 5 bases. The V and J ends lost 6 bases and 4 bases respectively, with 10 bases between them. Germline V gene sequence: CDR1 ENHRY, CDR2 SYGVKD. There are 12 residues in the CDR3.

The chain links TRBV19 to TRBJ1-1; TRBD1 might be the D (6 bases). Germline CDR1 reads LNHDA; CDR2 reads SQIVND (reference sequence). The CDR3 extends over 12 amino acids. V was cut by 7 bases and J by 4 bases, with 10 bases left in between. The CDR3 DNA reads as TGTGCCAGTACAACAGGGTTCACTGAAGCTTTCTTT. Translated, it gives CASTTGFTEAFF.

J is TRBJ2-1 and V is TRBV4-2; TRBD2 is a possible D gene (5 bases). Deletions cut 6 bases from V and 8 bases from J, with 20 bases between. Germline V gene data show CDR1 as LGHNA and CDR2 as YNFKEQ. The CDR3 length is 15 residues. The CDR3 DNA sequence: TGTGCCAGCAGAAGAACTCAGCTAGCAGTTGATGAGCAGTTCTTC. Translation: CASRRTQLAVDEQFF.

This chain links TRBV19 with TRBJ1-2; the match to TRBD1 covers 9 bases. V shed 8 bases and J 4 bases; nucleotides not matched to a gene: 11. The CDR3 spans 15 residues. Germline values: CDR1 LNHDA, CDR2 SQIVND (reference sequence). Written as DNA, the CDR3 is TGTGCCAGTTGGACAGGGGAGAAAACGTCCTATGGCTACACCTTC. It is translated as CASWTGEKTSYGYTF.

This sequence joins TRBV7-9 and TRBJ1-4; 7 nucleotides align to TRBD1. Germline CDR1 is SEHNR and CDR2 is FQNEAQ (reference sequence). This CDR3 spans 15 amino acids. Unmatched junction bases numbered 3, after V lost 5 bases and J lost 0 bases. The CDR3 DNA is TGTGCCAGCAGCGGGACAGAATCAACTAATGAAAAACTGTTTTTT. It yields the protein CASSGTESTNEKLFF.

The chain carries TRBV18 and TRBJ1-1; possible D gene TRBD1, 5 bases. The germline gives CDR1 KGHSH, CDR2 LQKENI. Trimming stripped 6 bases from V and 1 base from J, with 9 bases between. CDR3 size: 13 residues. In DNA form, the CDR3 reads TGTGCCAGCTCCGGGGGAAGGAACACTGAAGCTTTCTTT. This sequence encodes CASSGGRNTEAFF.

V and J are TRBV27 and TRBJ2-7, with 7 bases lining up with TRBD1. With 6 bases clipped from V and 2 bases from J, the junction kept 7 bases outside the gene matches. This CDR3 is 14 amino acids long. Germline V lookup: CDR1 MNHEY, CDR2 SMNVEV (reference sequence). CDR3 DNA: TGTGCCAGCAGAACTCCGGGACAGACCTACGAGCAGTACTTC. It is translated as CASRTPGQTYEQYF.

The chain uses TRBV6-1 and TRBJ2-7, with 9 bases identical to TRBD2. Germline V lookup: CDR1 MNHNS, CDR2 SASEGT. With V trimmed by 2 bases and J by 4 bases, 6 bases remained unmatched. CDR3 size: 15 residues. CDR3 sequence reads: CASSEWAGGPYEQYF. Written as DNA, the CDR3 is TGTGCCAGCAGTGAATGGGCGGGAGGGCCTTACGAGCAGTACTTC.